This T cell receptor beta chain appears in the sequencing data of a study of regulatory T cells in long-lasting Graves disease. This clonotype was observed a few times. The time point is: newly diagnosed GD, antithyroid drugs for less than 3 months. Following extraction of RNA from PBMCs, that RNA was used to make the TCR library. iRepertoire HTBI primers and Arm-PCR of CDR3 regions built TCR beta libraries. TCRdb processed the multiplex PCR reads anew with MiXCR; each CDR3 protein has one entry. The sample includes 500,000 or so distinct CDR3 sequences, 15% to 20% of them seen just once. Germline lookup yields CDR1 GTSNPN and CDR2 SVGIG (reference sequence). J was trimmed by 11 bases and V by 0 bases; bases with no gene match: 16. CDR3 length: 17 amino acids. These data were also filed under a second study, of T cells in Graves' hyperthyroidism and ophthalmopathy. From that study: Patients were excluded for uncontrolled infection, other autoimmune disease, pregnancy or lactation. The HTBI primer set drove a first-round RT-PCR of the TCR CDR3. Blood also contained most expanded thyroid clonotypes above 0.001.

The source is a woman aged 35-65 years with Graves disease. The chain combines TRBV30 with TRBJ1-5, with 10 bases lining up with TRBD1. Material: peripheral blood mononuclear cells (PBMCs), obtained at new diagnosis, from a patient treated with antithyroid drugs. The CDR3 here is CAWSVSSGQGPMSTQHF. The CDR3 DNA reads TGTGCCTGGAGTGTGAGTTCGGGACAGGGGCCTATGTCGACCCAGCATTTT. Filled out from reference TRBV30 and TRBJ1-5, the complete variable domain reads SQTIHQWPATLVQPVGSPLSLECTVEGTSNPNLYWYRQAAGRGLQLLFYSVGIGQISSEVPQNLSASRPQDRQFILSSKKLLLSDSGFYLCAWSVSSGQGPMSTQHFGDGTRLSIL.